The clone carrying this T cell receptor (beta chain) appeared many times. Its antigen is not known. At least 6 million PBMCs were isolated per sample. The data belong to a study of blood T cells in healthy people across ages. Study-wide results and limits: The unsorted PBMCs prevented any conclusive comparison of naive versus antigen-experienced cells.

Germline loops: CDR1 SEHNR, CDR2 FQNEAQ (reference sequence). Trimming shortened V by 5 bases and J by 3 bases, and 11 bases separated the two germline ends. The CDR3 extends over 13 amino acids. Then a second PCR, running roughly 7 to 11 cycles, was carried out with a sample-barcoded 5' primer and a J-beta primer mix. The authors tagged each cDNA molecule using a template-switch adaptor with 12 random nucleotides. TCRdb reprocessed the 5' RACE reads via MiXCR and lists one record per CDR3 protein. The table includes 800,000 to 950,000 distinct CDR3 sequences, around 29% detected once. These same data were also listed under a study on T cells of mothers and their children.

V usage is TRBV7-9 and J usage is TRBJ2-7; the D gene is possibly TRBD1 (5 bases). Sequencing used blood. The clonotype originates from a woman aged 35 to 49 in good health. The CDR3 nucleotides read TGTGCCAGCAGCCCCCCCAGGGACTACGAGCAGTACTTC. Amino acids: CASSPPRDYEQYF. The whole variable domain, filled in from reference TRBV7-9 and TRBJ2-7, reads DTGVSQNPRHKITKRGQNVTFRCDPISEHNRLYWYRQTLGQGPEFLTYFQNEAQLEKSRLLSDRFSAERPKGSFSTLEIQRTEQGDSAMYLCASSPPRDYEQYFGPGTRLTVT.